This T cell receptor (beta chain) was captured in a study of cytomegalovirus exposure and HLA in healthy donors. Study-level results: Cytomegalovirus status was reportedly diagnosed by the classifier with high sensitivity and specificity.

This clone was observed a handful of times. Its antigen is unknown. Clones were read by immunoSEQ multiplex PCR, and TCRdb kept only the in-frame ones, dropping some. The table lists under 100,000 clones, 95% to 98% of them singletons, with 0.6% to 0.85% in the top ten. Germline CDR1 WNHNN, CDR2 SYGVQD (reference sequence). The CDR3 is 15 amino acids. Trimming took off 6 bases at V and 5 bases at J, with 16 bases between the two ends. What was sequenced was PBMCs. V is TRBV10-1 and J is TRBJ2-2; D possibly corresponds to TRBD2 (5 bases). The TCR originated in a man aged 18 to 29 in good health and CMV-seronegative. The CDR3 nucleotides are TGCGCCAGCAGCGACGATCTCTCGGGAACCGGGGAGCTGTTTTTT. Translated: CASSDDLSGTGELFF.